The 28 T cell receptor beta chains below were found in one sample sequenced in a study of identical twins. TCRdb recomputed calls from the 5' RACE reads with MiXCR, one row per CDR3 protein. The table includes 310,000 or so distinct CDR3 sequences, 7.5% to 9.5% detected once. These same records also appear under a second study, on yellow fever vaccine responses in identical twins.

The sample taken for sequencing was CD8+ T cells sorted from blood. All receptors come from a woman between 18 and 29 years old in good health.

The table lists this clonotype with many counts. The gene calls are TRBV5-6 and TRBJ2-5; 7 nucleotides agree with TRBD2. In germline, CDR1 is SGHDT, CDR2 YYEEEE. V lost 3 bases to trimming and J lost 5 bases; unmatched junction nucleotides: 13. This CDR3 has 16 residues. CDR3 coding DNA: TGTGCCAGCAGCTCCGACTGGGGGGGGGAGAGCGAGACCCAGTACTTC. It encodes CASSSDWGGESETQYF.

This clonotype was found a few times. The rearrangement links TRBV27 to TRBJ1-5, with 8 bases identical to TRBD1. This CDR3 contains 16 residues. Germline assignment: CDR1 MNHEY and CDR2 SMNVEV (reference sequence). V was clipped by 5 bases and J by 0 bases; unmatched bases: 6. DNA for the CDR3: TGTGCCAGCAGTGCGCTCACAGGGGGTAGCAATCAGCCCCAGCATTTT. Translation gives CASSALTGGSNQPQHF.

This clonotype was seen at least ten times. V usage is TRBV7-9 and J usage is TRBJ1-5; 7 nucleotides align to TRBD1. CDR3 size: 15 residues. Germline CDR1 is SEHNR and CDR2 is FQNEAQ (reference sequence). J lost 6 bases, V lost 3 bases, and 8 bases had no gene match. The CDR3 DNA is TGTGCCAGCAGCTTTACTGGAACAGGGGCTCAGCCCCAGCATTTT. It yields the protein CASSFTGTGAQPQHF.

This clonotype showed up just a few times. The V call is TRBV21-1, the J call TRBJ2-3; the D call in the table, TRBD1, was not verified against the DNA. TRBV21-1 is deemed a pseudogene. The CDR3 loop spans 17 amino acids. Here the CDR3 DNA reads TGTGCCAGCAGCACCTCTTCCACCAGGGGGCCACCGGATACGCAGTATTTT. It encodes CASSTSSTRGPPDTQYF.

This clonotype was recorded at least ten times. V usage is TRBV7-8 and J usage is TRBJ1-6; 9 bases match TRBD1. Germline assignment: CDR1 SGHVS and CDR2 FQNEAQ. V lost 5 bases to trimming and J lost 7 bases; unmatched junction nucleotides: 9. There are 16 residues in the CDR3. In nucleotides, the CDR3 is TGTGCCAGCAGCAGGGACAGGGAAATGTGGAATTCACCCCTCCACTTT. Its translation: CASSRDREMWNSPLHF.

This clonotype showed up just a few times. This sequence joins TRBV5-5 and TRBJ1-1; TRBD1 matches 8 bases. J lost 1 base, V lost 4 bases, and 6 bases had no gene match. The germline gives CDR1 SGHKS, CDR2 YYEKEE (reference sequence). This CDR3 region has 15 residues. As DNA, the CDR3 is TGTGCCAGCAGCCTCGACAGGGGCTGGAACACTGAAGCTTTCTTT. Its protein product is CASSLDRGWNTEAFF.

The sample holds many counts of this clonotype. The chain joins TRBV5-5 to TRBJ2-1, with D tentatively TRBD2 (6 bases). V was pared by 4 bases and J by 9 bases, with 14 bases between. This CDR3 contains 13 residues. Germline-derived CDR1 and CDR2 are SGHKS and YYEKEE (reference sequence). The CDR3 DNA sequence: TGTGCCAGCAGCCTTCCGTTGGGGGGTGAGCAGTTCTTC. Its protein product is CASSLPLGGEQFF.

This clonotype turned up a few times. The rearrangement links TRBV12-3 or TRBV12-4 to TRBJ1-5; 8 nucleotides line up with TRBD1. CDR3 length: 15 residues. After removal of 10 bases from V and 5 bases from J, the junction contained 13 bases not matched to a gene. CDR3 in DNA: TGTGCCACGCGAAGGGGAGGGACAGGAGATCAGCCCCAGCATTTT. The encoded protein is CATRRGGTGDQPQHF.

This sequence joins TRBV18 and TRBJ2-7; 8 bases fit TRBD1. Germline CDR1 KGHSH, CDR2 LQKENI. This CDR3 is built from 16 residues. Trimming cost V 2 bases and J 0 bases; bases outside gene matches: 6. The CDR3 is CASSPSDRVGSYEQYF. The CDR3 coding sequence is TGTGCCAGCTCACCATCGGACAGGGTGGGCTCCTACGAGCAGTACTTC.

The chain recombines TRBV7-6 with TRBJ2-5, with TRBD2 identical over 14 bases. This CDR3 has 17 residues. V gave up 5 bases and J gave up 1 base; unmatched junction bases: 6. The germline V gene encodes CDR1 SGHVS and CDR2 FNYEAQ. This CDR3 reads CASSPGLAGGFQETQYF. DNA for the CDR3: TGTGCCAGCAGCCCTGGACTAGCGGGAGGCTTCCAAGAGACCCAGTACTTC.

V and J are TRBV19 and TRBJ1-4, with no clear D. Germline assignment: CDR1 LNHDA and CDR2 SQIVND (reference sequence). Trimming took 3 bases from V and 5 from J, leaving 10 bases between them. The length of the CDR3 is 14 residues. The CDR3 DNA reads TGTGCCAGTAGTATGGGTCAGAAGAATGAAAAACTGTTTTTT. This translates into CASSMGQKNEKLFF. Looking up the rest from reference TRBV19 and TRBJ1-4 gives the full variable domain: DGGITQSPKYLFRKEGQNVTLSCEQNLNHDAMYWYRQDPGQGLRLIYYSQIVNDFQKGDIAEGYSVSREKKESFPLTVTSAQKNPTAFYLCASSMGQKNEKLFFGSGTQLSVL.

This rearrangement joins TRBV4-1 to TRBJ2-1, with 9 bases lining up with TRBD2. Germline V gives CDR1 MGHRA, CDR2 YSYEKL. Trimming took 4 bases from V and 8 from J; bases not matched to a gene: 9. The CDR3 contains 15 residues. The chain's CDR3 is CASSPSGGGAYEQFF. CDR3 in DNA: TGCGCCAGCAGCCCCTCTGGCGGGGGGGCTTATGAGCAGTTCTTC.

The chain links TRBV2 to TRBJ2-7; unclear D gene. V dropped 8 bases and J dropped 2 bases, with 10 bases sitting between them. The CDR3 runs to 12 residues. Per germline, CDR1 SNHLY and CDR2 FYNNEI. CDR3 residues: CASYESTYEQYF. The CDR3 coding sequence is TGTGCCAGCTACGAGTCGACCTACGAGCAGTACTTC.

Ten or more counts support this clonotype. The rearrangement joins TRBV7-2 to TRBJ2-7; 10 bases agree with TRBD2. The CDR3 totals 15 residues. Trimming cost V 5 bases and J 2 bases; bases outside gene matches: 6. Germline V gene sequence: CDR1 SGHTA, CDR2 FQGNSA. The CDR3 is CASSIGLAATYEQYF. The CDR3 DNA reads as TGTGCCAGCAGCATAGGACTAGCGGCTACCTACGAGCAGTACTTC.

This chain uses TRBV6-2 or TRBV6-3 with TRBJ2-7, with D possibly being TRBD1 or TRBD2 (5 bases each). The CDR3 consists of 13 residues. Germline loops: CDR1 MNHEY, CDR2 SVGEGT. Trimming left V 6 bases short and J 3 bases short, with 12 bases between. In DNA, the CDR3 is TGTGCCAGCAGGGGGGTCAGCGGCTACGAGCAGTACTTC. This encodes CASRGVSGYEQYF.

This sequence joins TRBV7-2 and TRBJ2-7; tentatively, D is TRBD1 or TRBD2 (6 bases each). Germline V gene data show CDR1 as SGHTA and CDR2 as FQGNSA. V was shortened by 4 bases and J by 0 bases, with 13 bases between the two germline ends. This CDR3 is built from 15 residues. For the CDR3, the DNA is TGTGCCAGCAGCTGGACAGCGGGTGGCTCCTACGAGCAGTACTTC. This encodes CASSWTAGGSYEQYF.

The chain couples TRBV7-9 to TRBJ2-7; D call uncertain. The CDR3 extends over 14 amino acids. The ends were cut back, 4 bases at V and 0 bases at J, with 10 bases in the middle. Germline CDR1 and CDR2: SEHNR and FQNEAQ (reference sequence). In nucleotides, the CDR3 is TGTGCCAGCAGCTATAGTACTATCTCCTACGAGCAGTACTTC. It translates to CASSYSTISYEQYF. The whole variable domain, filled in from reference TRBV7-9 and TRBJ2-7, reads DTGVSQNPRHKITKRGQNVTFRCDPISEHNRLYWYRQTLGQGPEFLTYFQNEAQLEKSRLLSDRFSAERPKGSFSTLEIQRTEQGDSAMYLCASSYSTISYEQYFGPGTRLTVT.

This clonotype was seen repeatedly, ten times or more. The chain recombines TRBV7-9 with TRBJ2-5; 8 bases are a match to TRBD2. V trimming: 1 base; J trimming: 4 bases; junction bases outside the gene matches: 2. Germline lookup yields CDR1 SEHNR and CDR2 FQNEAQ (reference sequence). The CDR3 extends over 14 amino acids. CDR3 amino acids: CASSLVTSGETQYF. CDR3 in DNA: TGTGCCAGCAGCTTAGTAACTAGCGGAGAGACCCAGTACTTC.

The CDR3 nucleotides read TGTGCCAGCAGCCCACCGGGGGGTCCCGAGCAGTACTTC. Protein: CASSPPGGPEQYF. The chain has TRBV7-9 and TRBJ2-7; 7 bases fit TRBD2. Losses at the gene ends were 5 bases for V and 6 bases for J; bases not matched to a gene: 7. The V gene's germline CDR1 is SEHNR and CDR2 FQNEAQ (reference sequence). The CDR3 loop spans 13 amino acids.

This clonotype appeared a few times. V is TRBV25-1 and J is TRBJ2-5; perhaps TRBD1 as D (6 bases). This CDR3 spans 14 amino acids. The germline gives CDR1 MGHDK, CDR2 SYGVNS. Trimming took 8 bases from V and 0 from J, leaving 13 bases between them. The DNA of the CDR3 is TGTGCCAGCGCGAATGACAGGTACCAAGAGACCCAGTACTTC. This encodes CASANDRYQETQYF.

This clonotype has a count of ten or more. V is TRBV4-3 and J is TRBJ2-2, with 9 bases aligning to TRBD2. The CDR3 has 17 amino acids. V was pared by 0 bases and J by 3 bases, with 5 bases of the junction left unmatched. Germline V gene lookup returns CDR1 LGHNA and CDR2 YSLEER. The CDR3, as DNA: TGCGCCAGCAGCCAAGACGGCCTAGCGGGGTACACCGGGGAGCTGTTTTTT. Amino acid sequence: CASSQDGLAGYTGELFF.

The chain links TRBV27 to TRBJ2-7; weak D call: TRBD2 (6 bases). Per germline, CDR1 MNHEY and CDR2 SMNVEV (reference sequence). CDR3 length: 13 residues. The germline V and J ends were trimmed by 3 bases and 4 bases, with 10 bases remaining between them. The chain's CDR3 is CASSFGGKYEQYF. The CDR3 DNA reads TGTGCCAGCAGTTTCGGCGGGAAATACGAGCAGTACTTC.

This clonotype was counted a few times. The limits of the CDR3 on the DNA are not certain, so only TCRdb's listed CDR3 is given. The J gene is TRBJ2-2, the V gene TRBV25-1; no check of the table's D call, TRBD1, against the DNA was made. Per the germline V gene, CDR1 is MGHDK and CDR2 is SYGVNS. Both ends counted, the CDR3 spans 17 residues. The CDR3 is CASSDPLDRGRSGSCFF.

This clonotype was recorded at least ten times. The CDR3 sequence is CASSPDRATEAFF. Here the CDR3 DNA reads TGTGCCAGCAGCCCTGACAGGGCTACTGAAGCTTTCTTT. The gene calls are TRBV7-2 and TRBJ1-1, with 7 bases lining up with TRBD1. This CDR3 contains 13 residues. The germline CDR1 and CDR2 sequences are SGHTA and FQGNSA. J lost 5 bases, V lost 5 bases, and 5 bases had no gene match.

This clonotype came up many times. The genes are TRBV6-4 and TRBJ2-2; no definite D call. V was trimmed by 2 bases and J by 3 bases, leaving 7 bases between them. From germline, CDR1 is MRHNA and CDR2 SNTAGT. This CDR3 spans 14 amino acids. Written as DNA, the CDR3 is TGTGCCAGCAGTGACAAAACGGACACCGGGGAGCTGTTTTTT. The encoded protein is CASSDKTDTGELFF.

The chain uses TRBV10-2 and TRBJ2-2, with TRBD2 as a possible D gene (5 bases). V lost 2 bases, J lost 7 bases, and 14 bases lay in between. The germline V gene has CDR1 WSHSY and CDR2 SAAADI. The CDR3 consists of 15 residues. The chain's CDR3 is CASSETTGFGGELFF. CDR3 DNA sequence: TGCGCCAGCAGTGAGACTACGGGGTTCGGCGGGGAGCTGTTTTTT.

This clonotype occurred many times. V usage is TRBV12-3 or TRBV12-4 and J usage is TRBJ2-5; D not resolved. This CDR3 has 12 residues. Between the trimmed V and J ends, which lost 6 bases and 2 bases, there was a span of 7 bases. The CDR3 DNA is TGTGCCAGCAGCCCGGATCAAGAGACCCAGTACTTC. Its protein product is CASSPDQETQYF.

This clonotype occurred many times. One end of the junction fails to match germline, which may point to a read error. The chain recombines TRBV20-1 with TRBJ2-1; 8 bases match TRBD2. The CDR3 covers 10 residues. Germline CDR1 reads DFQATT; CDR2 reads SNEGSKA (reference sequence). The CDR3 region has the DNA TGCAGTGCCCAGCGGGAGCTAGCTACCTTC. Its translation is CSAQRELATF.